Following are 8 T cell receptor beta chains from one sample sequenced in a study of T cell repertoires in cytomegalovirus infection. MiXCR, run by TCRdb on the reads, gives a single entry per CDR3 protein. The data contain about 150,000 distinct CDR3 sequences, roughly 17% of them seen just once; the ten biggest clones take up around 19%. The specimen was CD8+ T cells from PBMCs. These receptors came from a human donor in good health (CMV status not recorded). Some clones in this sample may be carry-over from other donors' samples.

This clonotype was observed a handful of times. The chain carries TRBV6-2 or TRBV6-3 and TRBJ2-1, with 10 bases matching TRBD2. CDR3 length: 17 residues. Germline trimming cut 2 bases from V and 0 bases from J; bases unmatched to any gene: 4. CDR1 is MNHEY, CDR2 SVGEGT, per germline. The CDR3 bases are TGTGCCAGCAGTTACGGACTAGCGGTCTCCTCCTACAATGAGCAGTTCTTC. This sequence encodes CASSYGLAVSSYNEQFF.

This clonotype was found a few times. This chain links TRBV15 with TRBJ1-3; 8 bases map to TRBD1. Germline CDR1 is LNHNV and CDR2 is YYDKDF (reference sequence). The trim removed 5 bases at V and 5 bases at J, leaving 14 bases unmatched. There are 17 residues in the CDR3. CDR3 bases: TGTGCCACCAGCGGCGACCATACAGGGGGACCAAGAAACACCATATATTTT. Translated: CATSGDHTGGPRNTIYF.

Many counts were recorded for this clonotype. The chain links TRBV7-2 to TRBJ2-2, with D hard to call. The V end lost 3 bases, the J end lost 5 bases, and 4 bases lay between the germline ends. CDR1 and CDR2 from the germline V gene are SGHTA and FQGNSA. The CDR3 is 12 amino acids. The CDR3 DNA sequence: TGTGCCAGCAGCTTCTTAACCGGGGAGCTGTTTTTT. Residues: CASSFLTGELFF.

Only a few counts were recorded for this clonotype. The chain has TRBV6-2 or TRBV6-3 and TRBJ1-5; D ambiguous. The CDR3 covers 15 residues. Germline CDR1 is MNHEY and CDR2 is SVGEGT. V shed 2 bases and J shed 6 bases, with 14 bases lying between them. As DNA, the CDR3 is TGTGCCAGCAGTTACGGGTTAGCAGGATTTCAGCCCCAGCATTTT. This gives the protein CASSYGLAGFQPQHF.

The table lists this clonotype with a few counts. This rearrangement joins TRBV6-5 to TRBJ2-7, with D hard to call. V was pared by 6 bases and J by 6 bases, with 9 bases between. The germline CDR1 and CDR2 sequences are MNHEY and SVGAGI. CDR3 length: 11 residues. The CDR3 DNA reads TGTGCCAGCAGATTCTCGGGCGAGCAGTACTTC. It is translated as CASRFSGEQYF.

This clonotype turned up a few times. V and J are TRBV6-5 and TRBJ2-1; 10 nucleotides line up with TRBD1. CDR1 is MNHEY and CDR2 is SVGAGI in the germline V gene. This CDR3 comprises 17 residues. V dropped 2 bases and J dropped 6; count of bases not matched to a gene: 10. The CDR3 loop is CASSYISGTGECNEQFF. The CDR3, as DNA: TGTGCCAGCAGTTACATATCCGGGACAGGGGAGTGCAATGAGCAGTTCTTC.

The CDR3 bases are TGCAGCGCCCAAGCGGGACGGGAGACCCAGTACTTC. Protein sequence: CSAQAGRETQYF. The V and J genes are TRBV29-1 and TRBJ2-5; 7 bases fit TRBD2. The junction had 7 bases not matched to a gene; V was cut back by 7 bases and J by 5 bases. The CDR3 runs 12 residues. The germline V gene encodes CDR1 SQVTM and CDR2 ANQGSEA.

This CDR3 is CASRIQGLTGELFF. The CDR3 region has the DNA TGTGCCAGTAGAATACAGGGGCTGACCGGGGAGCTGTTTTTT. The V gene is TRBV19, the J gene TRBJ2-2, with 7 bases matching TRBD1. The junction had 6 bases not matched to a gene; V was cut back by 6 bases and J by 5 bases. The germline CDR1 and CDR2 sequences are LNHDA and SQIVND (reference sequence). The CDR3 is 14 residues long.